This TCR beta chain came from a study of human T cells and chemical hapten exposure. Findings of the study overall: Patch test scores rose with PT1 expanded TCR counts, a positive correlation. Donors' alopecia may make their immune response differ from healthy people's.

Note on this clonotype: Antigen unknown.

In the authors' workflow: There were a median of around 97,000 TCRs per sample, with a range from roughly 20,000 to 700,000. Using its own MiXCR run on the RACE reads, TCRdb lists one record per CDR3 protein. The V and J calls were determined by TCRdb, not by the authors. The table includes approximately 340,000 distinct CDR3 sequences, under 9% detected once. Germline loops: CDR1 ENHRY, CDR2 SYGVKD. V lost 4 bases, J lost 7 bases, and 10 bases lay in between. The CDR3 has 12 amino acids. Time point defined: patch test 1, 2 weeks after DPC sensitization. Documented treatment: therapeutic diphenylcyclopropenone sensitization with weekly scalp DPC.

This chain links TRBV10-3 with TRBJ1-1; D not resolved. The sequences come from whole blood, collected in connection with sensitization to the hapten diphenylcyclopropenone (DPC). The clonotype comes from a woman between 18 and 29 years old with alopecia areata. Some clones in this sample may be carry-over from other donors' samples. Written as DNA, the CDR3 is TGTGCCATCAGTGTAAACCGGGATGAAGCTTTCTTT. It translates to CAISVNRDEAFF.